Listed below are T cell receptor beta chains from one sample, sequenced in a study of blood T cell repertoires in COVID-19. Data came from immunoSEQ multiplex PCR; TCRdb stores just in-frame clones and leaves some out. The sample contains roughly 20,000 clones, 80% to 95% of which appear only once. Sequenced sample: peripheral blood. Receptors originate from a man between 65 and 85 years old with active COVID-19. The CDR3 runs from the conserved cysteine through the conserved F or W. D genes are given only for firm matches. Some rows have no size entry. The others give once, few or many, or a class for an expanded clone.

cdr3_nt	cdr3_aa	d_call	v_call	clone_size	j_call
TGTGCCTGGATTAAGCCGGGACAGGGACGCTCCTACAATGAGCAGTTCTTC	CAWIKPGQGRSYNEQFF	TRBD1	TRBV30	-	TRBJ2-1
TGTGCCAGCAGCCGCGGGGACTCTGGAAACACCATATATTTT	CASSRGDSGNTIYF	-	TRBV3-1/TRBV3-2	-	TRBJ1-3
TGCGCCAGCGGGAGGGAAACTAGCGGGAACACCGGGGAGCTGTTTTTT	CASGRETSGNTGELFF	TRBD2	TRBV5-1	-	TRBJ2-2
TGTGCCAGCAGCAGAAGGACTAGCGGTGGCCAAGAGACCCAGTACTTC	CASSRRTSGGQETQYF	TRBD2	TRBV11-3	-	TRBJ2-5
TGTGCCAGCAGCGTAGAACCCGGGATCGGGGAGCTGTTTTTT	CASSVEPGIGELFF	-	TRBV9	-	TRBJ2-2
TGCGCCAGCAGCCTACTCAGGGCGGACTATGGCTACACCTTC	CASSLLRADYGYTF	-	TRBV4-1	-	TRBJ1-2
TGCAGTGCTGGGACAGGGTTAACCTTC	CSAGTGLTF	TRBD1	TRBV20-1	-	TRBJ1-2
TGTGCCAGCAGTAACACCCGGGACACTGAGCAGTTCTTC	CASSNTRDTEQFF	-	TRBV2	-	TRBJ2-1
TGTGCCTGGGGGGGAGGGCAAGAGACCCAGTACTTC	CAWGGGQETQYF	TRBD2	TRBV30	-	TRBJ2-5
TGTGCCAGCAGTTATGGCGGCCAGCGAGGCTACACCTTC	CASSYGGQRGYTF	-	TRBV6-5	-	TRBJ1-2
TGTGCCAGCAGCCTCGGACAGGGCCCATCACCCCTCCACTTT	CASSLGQGPSPLHF	TRBD1	TRBV7-8	-	TRBJ1-6
TGTGCCAGTAGTGCTCCCCTTTCCAGTTGGGATACGCAGTATTTT	CASSAPLSSWDTQYF	-	TRBV19	-	TRBJ2-3
TGTGCCACCAGTGATTTGCAAGGACTAGGGGGGAATGAGCAGTTCTTC	CATSDLQGLGGNEQFF	-	TRBV24-1	-	TRBJ2-1
TGTGCCACAAAGACTGGCCCGTATAATTCACCCCTCCACTTT	CATKTGPYNSPLHF	-	TRBV10-3	once	TRBJ1-6
TGCGCCAGCAGTGGCAGGGGCGCAGATACGCAGTATTTT	CASSGRGADTQYF	-	TRBV10-1	-	TRBJ2-3
TGTGCCAGCAGGGGCGAGGACAGTCCCACAGATACGCAGTATTTT	CASRGEDSPTDTQYF	-	TRBV28	-	TRBJ2-3
TGTGCCTGGAGTGTAAGGCACAGCTCCTACAATGAGCAGTTCTTC	CAWSVRHSSYNEQFF	-	TRBV30	-	TRBJ2-1
TGCGCCAGCAGCGCAGCGCGGGGGGGCCTGGACACCGGGGAGCTGTTTTTT	CASSAARGGLDTGELFF	TRBD2	TRBV5-1	once	TRBJ2-2
TGTGCCAGCAGCCTCACGGCGGGCCCCTACGAGCAGTACTTC	CASSLTAGPYEQYF	-	TRBV14	-	TRBJ2-7
TGTGCCAGCAGCGTAGGAATCGGGACAGAAGCTTTCTTT	CASSVGIGTEAFF	-	TRBV9	-	TRBJ1-1
TGTGCCATCAGTGAGTCAAGGGGGCTGGATGAGCAGTTCTTC	CAISESRGLDEQFF	TRBD1	TRBV10-3	-	TRBJ2-1
TGTGCCAGCAGCGGACTAGCGGGAGACTACAATGAGCAGTTCTTC	CASSGLAGDYNEQFF	TRBD2	TRBV7-8	-	TRBJ2-1
TGTGCCAGCAGTTTGTTGGGGGCTGGATACGAGCAGTACTTC	CASSLLGAGYEQYF	-	TRBV27	-	TRBJ2-7
TGTGCCACCAGCAGAGGTCTCTTAGCGGGAGGGCCCTCGGATGAGCAGTTCTTC	CATSRGLLAGGPSDEQFF	TRBD2	TRBV15	-	TRBJ2-1
TGTGCCAGCAGCTTAGTGGGGAGCTCCTACAATGAGCAGTTCTTC	CASSLVGSSYNEQFF	-	TRBV11-2	-	TRBJ2-1
TGTGCCAGCAGCTTAGAAGGACTAGCGGGAGGGTCCAATGAGCAGTTCTTC	CASSLEGLAGGSNEQFF	TRBD2	TRBV7-9	-	TRBJ2-1
TGTGCTAGTGGTTTCTTCCGGACAGCGAACACCGGGGAGCTGTTTTTT	CASGFFRTANTGELFF	-	TRBV12-5	-	TRBJ2-2
TGTGCCCGGAGGAGGACAATGAACACTGAAGCTTTCTTT	CARRRTMNTEAFF	-	TRBV30	-	TRBJ1-1
TGTGCCAGCAGCTTAGTGGCAGGGGATCAGCCCCAGCATTTT	CASSLVAGDQPQHF	-	TRBV7-2	-	TRBJ1-5
TGTGCCAGCAGCCCAGACAGAAACTATGGCTACACCTTC	CASSPDRNYGYTF	-	TRBV7-2	-	TRBJ1-2
TGTGCCAGCAGCTCCCCGGCCCAGGGGAGAAGCACAGATACGCAGTATTTT	CASSSPAQGRSTDTQYF	-	TRBV5-4	-	TRBJ2-3
TGTGCCAGCAGGGCGGGGGGGCAAGAGACCCAGTACTTC	CASRAGGQETQYF	TRBD2	TRBV28	-	TRBJ2-5
TGTGCCAGCAGGGGTTGGCGTCAGGGAAATGGCTACACCTTC	CASRGWRQGNGYTF	-	TRBV11-2	-	TRBJ1-2
TGTGCCAGTAGTCCCACCGCAGGGAACACTGAAGCTTTCTTT	CASSPTAGNTEAFF	-	TRBV19	once	TRBJ1-1
TGTGCCAGCAGCTTATACAGGGGGGCGGGGGAGCTGTTTTTT	CASSLYRGAGELFF	TRBD1	TRBV5-5	-	TRBJ2-2
TGTGCCAGCAGCCCGACAGCGGGGGGGATTCAAGAGACCCAGTACTTC	CASSPTAGGIQETQYF	TRBD2	TRBV7-9	-	TRBJ2-5
TGTGCCAGCAGCGGGGGACAGGGGACAGATACGCAGTATTTT	CASSGGQGTDTQYF	TRBD1	TRBV9	-	TRBJ2-3
TGTGCCAGCAGCCAGGGATTCGGGGGGCTCGCAGATACGCAGTATTTT	CASSQGFGGLADTQYF	-	TRBV3-1/TRBV3-2	-	TRBJ2-3
TGTGCCAGCAGTGTGATGGGGCCTGAAGCTTTCTTT	CASSVMGPEAFF	-	TRBV2	-	TRBJ1-1